This T cell receptor (beta chain) was recovered during a study of T cell responses to AZD1222 COVID-19 vaccine. For this clone: Antigen unknown.

TCRdb's copy holds only in-frame clones and misses some; the assay was immunoSEQ multiplex PCR. The top ten hold less than 2% of the sample, which has 160,000 or so clones, about nine tenths seen once. Overall study findings and caveats: Reports indicate that nearly half of spike-specific TCRs are directed at unmutated variant regions. Females made up more of the donors, who were largely white British, and clonal diversity may have come out too low. Dominant at 160-218 and 743-854, vaccine-associated CD4 TCRs also spanned spike. Repertoire sampling happened only post peak T cell response.

The CDR3 runs to 16 residues. CDR1 is KGHDR, CDR2 SFDVKD, per germline. J lost 8 bases, V lost 4 bases, and 12 bases had no gene match. The sequence was obtained from an adult in good health. This chain links TRBV24-1 with TRBJ2-1, with TRBD2 identical over 8 bases. The specimen was peripheral blood, collected on day 0 of AZD1222 vaccination. DNA for the CDR3: TGTGCCACCAGTGAGCCAGCGGGTAGCGGGATCGATGAGCAGTTCTTC. It yields the protein CATSEPAGSGIDEQFF.